These T cell receptor beta chains were read from a single sample in a study of blood T cell repertoires in COVID-19. Repertoires were generated with immunoSEQ multiplex PCR, while TCRdb's copy carries only in-frame clones and drops some. Among some 150,000 clones listed, 80% to 85% were seen once. Sequenced input: peripheral blood. The receptors originated from a woman aged 55 to 70 with acute or convalescent COVID-19. Each CDR3 is given with its conserved first and last residue. A D gene is named only where the DNA matches it firmly. Clone size appears in some rows only: once, few, many, or a class for an expanded clone.

v_gene: TRBV3-1/TRBV3-2
abundance: -
d_gene: TRBD2
j_gene: TRBJ2-4
len: 17
CDR3aa: CASSLDGLAGSKNIQYF
CDR3nt: TGTGCCAGCAGCCTGGACGGACTAGCGGGATCAAAAAACATTCAGTACTTC

v_gene: TRBV6-2/TRBV6-3
abundance: -
d_gene: -
j_gene: TRBJ2-2
len: 16
CDR3aa: CASSFVRLLNTGELFF
CDR3nt: TGTGCCAGCAGTTTCGTAAGACTTTTGAACACCGGGGAGCTGTTTTTT

v_gene: TRBV19
abundance: -
d_gene: TRBD2
j_gene: TRBJ2-5
len: 14
CDR3aa: CASTTGTSGKTQYF
CDR3nt: TGTGCCAGTACGACCGGGACTAGCGGGAAGACCCAGTACTTC

v_gene: TRBV9
abundance: -
d_gene: -
j_gene: TRBJ1-3
len: 15
CDR3aa: CASSVGAGSGNTIYF
CDR3nt: TGTGCCAGCAGCGTAGGGGCAGGTTCTGGAAACACCATATATTTT

v_gene: TRBV30
abundance: -
d_gene: -
j_gene: TRBJ1-3
len: 14
CDR3aa: CAWQQGMVGNTIYF
CDR3nt: TGTGCCTGGCAGCAGGGTATGGTAGGAAACACCATATATTTT

v_gene: TRBV7-6
abundance: few
d_gene: -
j_gene: TRBJ2-5
len: 16
CDR3aa: CASSLAQGWAMETQYF
CDR3nt: TGTGCCAGCAGCTTAGCGCAGGGATGGGCTATGGAGACCCAGTACTTC

v_gene: TRBV3-1/TRBV3-2
abundance: -
d_gene: TRBD2
j_gene: TRBJ2-5
len: 15
CDR3aa: CASSQAAGGQETQYF
CDR3nt: TGTGCCAGCAGCCAAGCGGCGGGAGGCCAAGAGACCCAGTACTTC

v_gene: TRBV11-2
abundance: -
d_gene: -
j_gene: TRBJ2-5
len: 13
CDR3aa: CASSFNNGETQYF
CDR3nt: TGTGCCAGCAGCTTTAACAATGGAGAGACCCAGTACTTC

v_gene: TRBV9
abundance: -
d_gene: -
j_gene: TRBJ2-5
len: 15
CDR3aa: CASSVAGDRKETQYF
CDR3nt: TGTGCCAGCAGCGTAGCCGGAGACAGAAAAGAGACCCAGTACTTC

v_gene: TRBV7-3
abundance: once
d_gene: -
j_gene: TRBJ1-1
len: 21
CDR3aa: CASSLGTRYRAGELLNTEAFF
CDR3nt: TGTGCCAGCAGCTTAGGTACCCGCTATCGGGCAGGGGAACTTCTGAACACTGAAGCTTTCTTT

v_gene: TRBV5-5
abundance: few
d_gene: TRBD1
j_gene: TRBJ1-2
len: 15
CDR3aa: CASSPYGTANYGYTF
CDR3nt: TGTGCCAGCAGCCCGTACGGGACAGCAAACTATGGCTACACCTTC

v_gene: TRBV4-1
abundance: -
d_gene: -
j_gene: TRBJ2-7
len: 11
CDR3aa: CASSQADWQYF
CDR3nt: TGCGCCAGCAGCCAAGCGGACTGGCAGTACTTC

v_gene: TRBV28
abundance: -
d_gene: TRBD2
j_gene: TRBJ2-7
len: 14
CDR3aa: CASSPPSGYYEQYF
CDR3nt: TGTGCCAGCAGCCCCCCTAGCGGATACTACGAGCAGTACTTC

v_gene: TRBV27
abundance: -
d_gene: TRBD2
j_gene: TRBJ2-2
len: 14
CDR3aa: CASSSWGGDGELFF
CDR3nt: TGTGCCAGCAGTTCCTGGGGGGGGGACGGGGAGCTGTTTTTT

v_gene: TRBV25-1
abundance: few
d_gene: -
j_gene: TRBJ1-6
len: 15
CDR3aa: CASSGWAGAPSPLHF
CDR3nt: TGTGCCAGCAGTGGTTGGGCGGGGGCCCCTTCACCCCTCCACTTT

v_gene: TRBV6-2/TRBV6-3
abundance: -
d_gene: TRBD2
j_gene: TRBJ2-2
len: 17
CDR3aa: CASSLVSGRAFTGELFF
CDR3nt: TGTGCCAGCAGCCTCGTGAGTGGGAGGGCCTTTACCGGGGAGCTGTTTTTT

v_gene: TRBV20-1
abundance: -
d_gene: -
j_gene: TRBJ2-5
len: 11
CDR3aa: CSAIIAETQYF
CDR3nt: TGCAGTGCTATTATAGCAGAGACCCAGTACTTC

v_gene: TRBV6-5
abundance: -
d_gene: TRBD2
j_gene: TRBJ2-1
len: 13
CDR3aa: CASRLAAYNEQFF
CDR3nt: TGTGCTTCGCGACTAGCGGCCTACAATGAGCAGTTCTTC

v_gene: TRBV10-3
abundance: -
d_gene: TRBD2
j_gene: TRBJ2-7
len: 14
CDR3aa: CAISEAGSGGEQYF
CDR3nt: TGTGCCATCAGTGAAGCGGGTTCGGGGGGCGAGCAGTACTTC

v_gene: TRBV9
abundance: -
d_gene: -
j_gene: TRBJ1-2
len: 16
CDR3aa: CASSVAYGQPNYGYTF
CDR3nt: TGTGCCAGCAGCGTAGCTTATGGACAGCCTAACTATGGCTACACCTTC

v_gene: TRBV28
abundance: -
d_gene: -
j_gene: TRBJ1-2
len: 14
CDR3aa: CASTGGQPNYGYTF
CDR3nt: TGTGCCAGCACCGGCGGACAGCCTAACTATGGCTACACCTTC

v_gene: TRBV12-3/TRBV12-4
abundance: once
d_gene: -
j_gene: TRBJ1-2
len: 13
CDR3aa: CASSFGQNYGYTF
CDR3nt: TGTGCCAGCAGTTTTGGACAGAACTATGGCTACACCTTC

v_gene: TRBV28
abundance: -
d_gene: TRBD2
j_gene: TRBJ2-7
len: 14
CDR3aa: CASIQNPGGSVQYF
CDR3nt: TGTGCCAGCATCCAAAACCCGGGAGGGTCGGTCCAGTACTTC

v_gene: TRBV9
abundance: -
d_gene: -
j_gene: TRBJ2-2
len: 13
CDR3aa: CASMGHHTGELFF
CDR3nt: TGTGCCAGCATGGGACACCACACCGGGGAGCTGTTTTTT

v_gene: TRBV7-2
abundance: -
d_gene: TRBD2
j_gene: TRBJ2-2
len: 15
CDR3aa: CASKDGRAGPGELFF
CDR3nt: TGTGCCTCCAAGGACGGGAGGGCAGGTCCCGGGGAGCTGTTTTTT

v_gene: TRBV15
abundance: -
d_gene: TRBD1
j_gene: TRBJ2-2
len: 16
CDR3aa: CATSMDRPTNTGELFF
CDR3nt: TGTGCCACCAGCATGGACAGGCCCACCAACACCGGGGAGCTGTTTTTT

v_gene: TRBV11-2
abundance: -
d_gene: -
j_gene: TRBJ2-7
len: 12
CDR3aa: CASSLTRGEQYF
CDR3nt: TGTGCCAGCAGCTTGACTAGGGGAGAGCAGTACTTC

v_gene: TRBV18
abundance: -
d_gene: TRBD2
j_gene: TRBJ2-1
len: 16
CDR3aa: CASSQSSGRGFNEQFF
CDR3nt: TGTGCCAGCTCACAGTCTAGCGGGAGGGGCTTCAATGAGCAGTTCTTC

v_gene: TRBV5-1
abundance: once
d_gene: -
j_gene: TRBJ2-2
len: 13
CDR3aa: CASTMRFDGELFF
CDR3nt: TGCGCCAGCACCATGCGGTTCGACGGGGAGCTGTTTTTT

v_gene: TRBV7-3
abundance: -
d_gene: TRBD1
j_gene: TRBJ2-1
len: 15
CDR3aa: CASRSGTGGYNEQFF
CDR3nt: TGTGCCAGCAGGTCCGGGACAGGGGGCTATAATGAGCAGTTCTTC

v_gene: TRBV27
abundance: -
d_gene: -
j_gene: TRBJ2-2
len: 13
CDR3aa: CASKVGVTGELFF
CDR3nt: TGTGCCAGCAAGGTGGGAGTCACCGGGGAGCTGTTTTTT

v_gene: TRBV6-2/TRBV6-3
abundance: -
d_gene: TRBD2
j_gene: TRBJ2-2
len: 15
CDR3aa: CASSPLGSGNWELFF
CDR3nt: TGTGCCAGCAGCCCCCTAGGGAGCGGGAATTGGGAGCTGTTTTTT

v_gene: TRBV6-1
abundance: -
d_gene: TRBD2
j_gene: TRBJ2-7
len: 15
CDR3aa: CASSEWSSGRQEQYF
CDR3nt: TGTGCCAGCAGTGAATGGTCTAGCGGCCGACAGGAGCAGTACTTC

v_gene: TRBV7-2
abundance: few
d_gene: TRBD1
j_gene: TRBJ1-5
len: 16
CDR3aa: CASSPGTGAGNQPQHF
CDR3nt: TGTGCCAGCAGCCCCGGGACAGGGGCGGGCAATCAGCCCCAGCATTTT

v_gene: TRBV9
abundance: once
d_gene: TRBD2
j_gene: TRBJ2-3
len: 14
CDR3aa: CASSASGSTDTQYF
CDR3nt: TGTGCCAGCAGCGCTAGCGGGAGCACAGATACGCAGTATTTT

v_gene: TRBV19
abundance: -
d_gene: TRBD2
j_gene: TRBJ2-5
len: 14
CDR3aa: CASSPTSGEETQYF
CDR3nt: TGTGCCAGTAGCCCGACTAGCGGAGAAGAGACCCAGTACTTC

v_gene: TRBV5-1
abundance: -
d_gene: TRBD1
j_gene: TRBJ2-5
len: 13
CDR3aa: CASSLDRGETQYF
CDR3nt: TGCGCCAGCAGCTTGGACAGGGGAGAGACCCAGTACTTC

v_gene: TRBV7-7
abundance: -
d_gene: -
j_gene: TRBJ2-5
len: 15
CDR3aa: CASSLDGGIQETQYF
CDR3nt: TGTGCCAGCAGCTTAGATGGGGGGATCCAAGAGACCCAGTACTTC

v_gene: TRBV5-6
abundance: -
d_gene: TRBD1
j_gene: TRBJ2-2
len: 14
CDR3aa: CASSLVTGAGELFF
CDR3nt: TGTGCCAGCAGCTTAGTAACAGGGGCTGGGGAGCTGTTTTTT

v_gene: TRBV11-3
abundance: -
d_gene: TRBD1
j_gene: TRBJ2-7
len: 13
CDR3aa: CASSLVPGGEQYF
CDR3nt: TGTGCCAGCAGCTTAGTGCCAGGGGGCGAGCAGTACTTC

v_gene: TRBV30
abundance: once
d_gene: TRBD1
j_gene: TRBJ1-5
len: 15
CDR3aa: CAWSLGGQGGQPQHF
CDR3nt: TGTGCCTGGAGTTTAGGGGGACAGGGAGGTCAGCCCCAGCATTTT

v_gene: TRBV15
abundance: -
d_gene: TRBD2
j_gene: TRBJ2-7
len: 12
CDR3aa: CATFGGAGEQYF
CDR3nt: TGTGCCACCTTTGGGGGAGCGGGAGAGCAGTACTTC

v_gene: TRBV3-1/TRBV3-2
abundance: -
d_gene: -
j_gene: TRBJ1-2
len: 14
CDR3aa: CASSQDWSGRGYTF
CDR3nt: TGTGCCAGCAGCCAAGACTGGTCAGGGCGAGGCTACACCTTC

v_gene: TRBV5-4
abundance: -
d_gene: TRBD2
j_gene: TRBJ2-7
len: 15
CDR3aa: CASSLLAGEPYEQYF
CDR3nt: TGTGCCAGCAGCTTACTAGCGGGAGAGCCCTACGAGCAGTACTTC

v_gene: TRBV6-5
abundance: -
d_gene: -
j_gene: TRBJ1-5
len: 15
CDR3aa: CASHSGLYSNQPQHF
CDR3nt: TGTGCCAGCCACAGTGGCCTCTATAGCAATCAGCCCCAGCATTTT

v_gene: TRBV30
abundance: -
d_gene: -
j_gene: TRBJ1-1
len: 13
CDR3aa: CAWSLGQRTEAFF
CDR3nt: TGTGCCTGGAGCCTCGGACAAAGAACTGAAGCTTTCTTT

v_gene: TRBV4-3
abundance: -
d_gene: -
j_gene: TRBJ1-1
len: 13
CDR3aa: CASSQAGRTEAFF
CDR3nt: TGCGCCAGCAGCCAAGCAGGTAGGACTGAAGCTTTCTTT

v_gene: TRBV28
abundance: -
d_gene: TRBD1
j_gene: TRBJ2-7
len: 15
CDR3aa: CASSRPTGVTYEQYF
CDR3nt: TGTGCCAGCAGCCGTCCGACAGGGGTAACGTACGAGCAGTACTTC

v_gene: TRBV28
abundance: -
d_gene: TRBD1
j_gene: TRBJ1-5
len: 14
CDR3aa: CASTENRGGWTQHF
CDR3nt: TGTGCCAGCACCGAGAACAGGGGAGGATGGACCCAGCATTTT

v_gene: TRBV3-1/TRBV3-2
abundance: -
d_gene: -
j_gene: TRBJ1-1
len: 15
CDR3aa: CASSPLHLGGTEAFF
CDR3nt: TGTGCCAGCAGCCCATTGCATCTCGGGGGCACTGAAGCTTTCTTT

v_gene: TRBV28
abundance: once
d_gene: TRBD2
j_gene: TRBJ2-1
len: 15
CDR3aa: CASSASGRLYNEQFF
CDR3nt: TGTGCCAGCAGTGCTAGCGGGAGGCTATACAATGAGCAGTTCTTC

v_gene: TRBV30
abundance: -
d_gene: TRBD1
j_gene: TRBJ1-1
len: 14
CDR3aa: CAWRLQGATPQAFF
CDR3nt: TGTGCCTGGAGATTACAGGGGGCTACACCCCAAGCTTTCTTT

v_gene: TRBV2
abundance: -
d_gene: TRBD1
j_gene: TRBJ1-5
len: 14
CDR3aa: CASEQGSGNQPQHF
CDR3nt: TGTGCCAGCGAACAGGGGAGCGGCAATCAGCCCCAGCATTTT

v_gene: TRBV29-1
abundance: -
d_gene: TRBD1
j_gene: TRBJ1-6
len: 13
CDR3aa: CSVGTGADSPLHF
CDR3nt: TGCAGCGTTGGGACAGGGGCGGATTCACCCCTCCACTTT

v_gene: TRBV5-4
abundance: -
d_gene: -
j_gene: TRBJ1-3
len: 15
CDR3aa: CASTLVGTLENTIYF
CDR3nt: TGTGCCAGCACCCTTGTAGGGACACTGGAAAACACCATATATTTT

v_gene: TRBV29-1
abundance: few
d_gene: -
j_gene: TRBJ1-1
len: 11
CDR3aa: CSVESGTEAFF
CDR3nt: TGCAGCGTTGAATCGGGGACTGAAGCTTTCTTT

v_gene: TRBV28
abundance: -
d_gene: -
j_gene: TRBJ1-2
len: 14
CDR3aa: CASSPAPREDGYTF
CDR3nt: TGTGCCAGCAGTCCGGCCCCCCGGGAAGATGGCTACACCTTC

v_gene: TRBV5-1
abundance: -
d_gene: -
j_gene: TRBJ2-5
len: 15
CDR3aa: CASSTGQLVQETQYF
CDR3nt: TGCGCCAGCAGTACCGGACAGCTCGTTCAAGAGACCCAGTACTTC

v_gene: TRBV28
abundance: few
d_gene: -
j_gene: TRBJ1-5
len: 16
CDR3aa: CASSPLSRLSNQPQHF
CDR3nt: TGTGCCAGCAGTCCCCTCAGCAGGCTGAGCAATCAGCCCCAGCATTTT